This entry is about one T cell receptor beta chain. Its antigen is not identified. This sample is drawn from a study of shared clonotypes between healthy human individuals. Study background: Three plates each covered CD4 naive and memory; CD8 naive two, CD8 memory one. The study's findings and limits: Sampling covered nothing but blood. Tissue TCR repertoires likely differ from those found in blood. Limited genetic and exposure-history diversity came from having few donors.

Deep level was the assay's run setting. Generated by immunoSEQ multiplex PCR, the TCRdb table keeps only in-frame clones and is missing some. The sample holds about 600,000 clones; 95% are singletons and the top ten take less than 0.13%. J was trimmed by 7 bases and V by 5 bases; bases with no gene match: 8. The CDR3 is made up of 16 amino acids. The germline V gene encodes CDR1 LNHDA and CDR2 SQIVND (reference sequence). Naive CD8 cells, CD45RO-negative and positively selected for CCR7, excluded terminally differentiated effector memory CD45RA+ cells. Sequences were obtained from naive CD8+ T cells sorted from blood. The chain links TRBV19 to TRBJ2-1; TRBD2 agrees at 13 bases. The source of this sequence is a woman aged 30 to 39 in good health. The CDR3 protein is CASSEPGTSGINEQFF. The DNA for the CDR3 is TGTGCCAGTAGTGAGCCCGGGACTAGCGGGATAAATGAGCAGTTCTTC.